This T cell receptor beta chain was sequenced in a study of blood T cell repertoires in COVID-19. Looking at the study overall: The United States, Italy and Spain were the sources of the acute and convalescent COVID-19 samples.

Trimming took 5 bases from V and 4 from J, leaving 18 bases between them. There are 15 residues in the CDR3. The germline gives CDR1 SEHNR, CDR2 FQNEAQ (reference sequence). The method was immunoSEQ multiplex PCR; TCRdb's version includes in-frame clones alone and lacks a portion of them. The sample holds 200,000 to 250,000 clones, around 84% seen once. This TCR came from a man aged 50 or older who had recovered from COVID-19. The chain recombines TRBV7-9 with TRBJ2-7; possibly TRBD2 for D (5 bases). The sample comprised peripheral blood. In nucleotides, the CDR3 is TGTGCCAGCAGCCCTTGGGTAGGCGGAGGTTACGAGCAGTACTTC. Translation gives CASSPWVGGGYEQYF.